The next 32 T cell receptor beta chains were all read from a single sample in a study of T cell responses to AZD1222 COVID-19 vaccine. The data were produced by immunoSEQ multiplex PCR, yet TCRdb's version contains in-frame clones alone and is incomplete. This sample has 110,000 to 150,000 clones, with just under 95% found just once. This specimen consisted of peripheral blood, obtained after recovery from COVID-19. All receptors derive from an adult who had recovered from COVID-19.

The chain uses TRBV5-4 and TRBJ2-5, with 7 bases matching TRBD2. Germline V gives CDR1 SGHNT, CDR2 YYREEE (reference sequence). J was trimmed by 3 bases and V by 2 bases; bases with no gene match: 10. The CDR3 totals 16 residues. In nucleotides, the CDR3 is TGTGCCAGCAGCTTTGCCGCTAGGACTAGTGAAGAGACCCAGTACTTC. Protein sequence: CASSFAARTSEETQYF.

CDR3 DNA sequence: TGTGCGATCGACAGTGAACCCAATCAGCCCCAGCATTTT. Translating it yields CAIDSEPNQPQHF. The chain combines TRBV28 with TRBJ1-5, with D tentatively TRBD1 (5 bases). The germline V gene encodes CDR1 MDHEN and CDR2 SYDVKM. This CDR3 is 13 amino acids long.

The DNA for the CDR3 is TGTGCCAGCAGCTCGCGCCGATGGGGCAGGAACACTGAAGCTTTCTTT. Residues: CASSSRRWGRNTEAFF. The gene calls are TRBV5-8 and TRBJ1-1; a possible D gene is TRBD1 (5 bases). The V and J ends lost 3 bases and 1 base respectively, with 16 bases between them. The CDR3 extends over 16 amino acids. CDR1 is SGHTS and CDR2 is YDEGEE in the germline V gene.

This sequence joins TRBV28 and TRBJ1-1; D might be TRBD1 (5 bases). The CDR3 spans 15 residues. CDR1 is MDHEN and CDR2 is SYDVKM in the germline V gene. V was trimmed by 6 bases and J by 1 base, leaving 15 bases between them. The CDR3 DNA sequence: TGTGCCAGCAGCCTCCCGGGGCCGCAGAACACTGAAGCTTTCTTT. This codes for CASSLPGPQNTEAFF. The whole variable domain, remainder taken from reference TRBV28 and TRBJ1-1, is DVKVTQSSRYLVKRTGEKVFLECVQDMDHENMFWYRQDPGLGLRLIYFSYDVKMKEKGDIPEGYSVSREKKERFSLILESASTNQTSMYLCASSLPGPQNTEAFFGQGTRLTVV.

On this clone: Its ends do not fully match the called genes, so a read error is possible. V usage is TRBV6-5 and J usage is TRBJ1-2, with D unresolved. Germline loops: CDR1 MNHEY, CDR2 SVGAGI. The CDR3 totals 13 residues. CDR3 in amino acids: CASSDSQGRGYTF. CDR3 nucleotides: TGTGCCAGCAGTGACTCTCAAGGGCGCGGCTACACCTTC.

V and J are TRBV6-5 and TRBJ1-1; the match to TRBD1 covers 7 bases. The CDR3 is 13 amino acids. The germline V gene has CDR1 MNHEY and CDR2 SVGAGI. J gave up 3 bases and V 9 bases, and 7 bases lay outside the gene matches. The chain's CDR3 is CASSSTGDTEAFF. As DNA, the CDR3 is TGTGCCAGTTCTTCAACAGGGGACACTGAAGCTTTCTTT.

The chain is built from TRBV10-1 and TRBJ2-2, with D perhaps TRBD2 (7 bases). The germline V gene encodes CDR1 WNHNN and CDR2 SYGVQD (reference sequence). The CDR3 extends over 16 amino acids. The V end lost 6 bases, the J end lost 5 bases, and 19 bases lay between the germline ends. In DNA, the CDR3 is TGCGCCAGCAGGCCGCTTTGGGGAGGGGGGACCGGGGAGCTGTTTTTT. This gives the protein CASRPLWGGGTGELFF.

V gene TRBV2 combines with J gene TRBJ2-1; D possibly corresponds to TRBD2 (6 bases). In germline, CDR1 is SNHLY, CDR2 FYNNEI. Trimming removed 6 bases at V and 6 bases at J, with 18 bases between. The CDR3 covers 15 residues. CDR3 DNA: TGTGCCAGCAGCCTTAGCGGTCTTAAGACCAATGAGCAGTTCTTC. This gives the protein CASSLSGLKTNEQFF.

CDR3 sequence reads: CASSLEINTEAFF. DNA for the CDR3: TGTGCCAGCAGTCTTGAGATTAACACTGAAGCTTTCTTT. This chain joins TRBV12-3 or TRBV12-4 and TRBJ1-1; no definite D call. There are 13 residues in the CDR3. The V end lost 5 bases, the J end lost 2 bases, and 9 bases lay between the germline ends.

The chain links TRBV7-9 to TRBJ1-5; D possibly corresponds to TRBD1 (5 bases). Germline CDR1 is SEHNR and CDR2 is FQNEAQ (reference sequence). The CDR3 is 12 amino acids. Trimming took 5 bases from V and 5 from J, leaving 7 bases between them. CDR3 protein: CASSRGDQPQHF. In DNA, the CDR3 is TGTGCCAGCAGCAGGGGTGATCAGCCCCAGCATTTT.

The genes are TRBV5-6 and TRBJ2-1, with a tentative D call TRBD1 (6 bases). The germline gives CDR1 SGHDT, CDR2 YYEEEE. CDR3 length: 12 residues. Trimming removed 4 bases at V and 7 bases at J, with 9 bases between. The CDR3 spells CASSLGTNEQFF. In DNA form, the CDR3 reads TGTGCCAGCAGCCTCGGGACAAATGAGCAGTTCTTC.

V is TRBV9 and J is TRBJ2-1, with 8 positions matching TRBD2. The CDR3 is 15 amino acids. Germline V gene sequence: CDR1 SGDLS, CDR2 YYNGEE. Germline trimming cut 1 base from V and 4 bases from J; bases unmatched to any gene: 4. The CDR3, as DNA: TGTGCCAGCAGCGTATATGCGGGAGGATACAATGAGCAGTTCTTC. Translating gives CASSVYAGGYNEQFF.

The chain has TRBV9 and TRBJ2-5; 14 bases match TRBD2. The CDR3 loop spans 16 amino acids. Per the germline V gene, CDR1 is SGDLS and CDR2 is YYNGEE. V gave up 3 bases and J gave up 3 bases; unmatched junction bases: 4. This CDR3 is CASSETSGRAEETQYF. The CDR3 DNA is TGTGCCAGCAGCGAGACTAGCGGGAGGGCGGAAGAGACCCAGTACTTC.

The chain is built from TRBV11-2 and TRBJ1-6, with D perhaps matching TRBD1 (6 bases). Per germline, CDR1 SGHAT and CDR2 FQNNGV. This CDR3 spans 13 amino acids. The germline V and J ends were trimmed by 3 bases and 10 bases, with 10 bases remaining between them. The CDR3 sequence is CASSLGGGSPLHF. The DNA of the CDR3 is TGTGCCAGCAGCTTGGGGGGGGGCTCACCCCTCCACTTT.

This sequence joins TRBV5-6 and TRBJ2-5; TRBD2 matches 8 bases. This CDR3 has 17 residues. Germline V gene sequence: CDR1 SGHDT, CDR2 YYEEEE. Trimming cost V 3 bases and J 2 bases; bases outside gene matches: 12. The CDR3 sequence: CASSSVLLADLQETQYF. As DNA, the CDR3 is TGTGCCAGCAGCTCCGTCTTACTAGCGGACCTACAAGAGACCCAGTACTTC.

This clone was detected once. The V call is TRBV7-8, the J call TRBJ1-1; D uncertain. Germline CDR1 SGHVS, CDR2 FQNEAQ. Trimming stripped 5 bases from V and 0 bases from J, with 7 bases between. CDR3 size: 13 residues. The CDR3 DNA sequence: TGTGCCAGCAGCCCCCCCTTGAACACTGAAGCTTTCTTT. Translation gives CASSPPLNTEAFF.

This clone was recorded only once. The chain carries TRBV19 and TRBJ2-5; 8 nucleotides agree with TRBD2. The CDR3 extends over 13 amino acids. The germline CDR1 and CDR2 sequences are LNHDA and SQIVND (reference sequence). The V gene end was trimmed by 5 bases and the J gene end by 5 bases; junction bases not matched to a gene: 4. The CDR3 DNA reads TGTGCCAGTAGTCATCGACTAGCGGAGACCCAGTACTTC. Translation gives CASSHRLAETQYF.

By frequency in the sample, this clone is medium-sized. The chain combines TRBV27 with TRBJ2-7; TRBD1 agrees at 7 bases. Per germline, CDR1 MNHEY and CDR2 SMNVEV (reference sequence). V was clipped by 6 bases and J by 1 base; unmatched bases: 6. The CDR3 has 14 residues. The CDR3 reads CASRPGTASYEQYF. As DNA, the CDR3 is TGTGCCAGCAGGCCCGGGACAGCTTCCTACGAGCAGTACTTC.

This chain joins TRBV6-5 and TRBJ2-1; D uncertain. Trimming pared 8 bases from V and 9 bases from J, leaving 8 bases between. CDR3 length equals 10 residues. Germline V gene data show CDR1 as MNHEY and CDR2 as SVGAGI. CDR3 sequence: CASGRPEQFF. The CDR3, as DNA: TGTGCCAGCGGGCGCCCTGAGCAGTTCTTC.

The V gene is TRBV5-1, the J gene TRBJ1-1, with D hard to call. This CDR3 comprises 16 residues. CDR1 SGHRS and CDR2 YFSETQ come from the germline V gene. The V end was cut by 0 bases, the J end by 0 bases, with 12 bases between. The CDR3 here is CASSLAGEGMNTEAFF. DNA of the CDR3: TGCGCCAGCAGCTTGGCCGGCGAGGGCATGAACACTGAAGCTTTCTTT.

The V and J genes are TRBV6-5 and TRBJ2-2, with D perhaps matching TRBD1 (6 bases). The CDR3 is made up of 15 amino acids. V gave up 5 bases and J gave up 0 bases, with 10 bases separating them. CDR1 MNHEY and CDR2 SVGAGI come from the germline V gene. The CDR3 is CASSTGNSNTGELFF. DNA for the CDR3: TGTGCCAGCAGTACAGGGAACTCGAACACCGGGGAGCTGTTTTTT.

V and J are TRBV11-2 and TRBJ2-3; TRBD2 matches at 11 bases. This CDR3 has 17 amino acids. Germline trimming cut 7 bases from V and 4 bases from J; bases unmatched to any gene: 13. The germline CDR1 and CDR2 sequences are SGHAT and FQNNGV. The CDR3 coding sequence is TGTGCCAGCAACCGACTAGCGGGACCACCTAGGGCAGATACGCAGTATTTT. It translates to CASNRLAGPPRADTQYF.

The J gene is TRBJ1-2, the V gene TRBV29-1, with D possibly TRBD1 on 5 matching bases. Trimming took off 8 bases at V and 4 bases at J, with 11 bases between the two ends. There are 11 residues in the CDR3. Germline lookup yields CDR1 SQVTM and CDR2 ANQGSEA. In DNA form, the CDR3 reads TGCAGCTCACAGGTTCTCTATGGCTACACCTTC. It translates to CSSQVLYGYTF.

V gene TRBV30 combines with J gene TRBJ2-7; D is unresolved. The germline gives CDR1 GTSNPN, CDR2 SVGIG (reference sequence). The CDR3 extends over 15 amino acids. V dropped 2 bases and J dropped 3 bases, with 17 bases sitting between them. The CDR3 loop is CAWSSGSSYIYEQYF. The CDR3 coding sequence is TGTGCCTGGAGTTCGGGTTCATCATATATCTACGAGCAGTACTTC. The variable domain in full, with the rest retrieved from reference TRBV30 and TRBJ2-7, is SQTIHQWPATLVQPVGSPLSLECTVEGTSNPNLYWYRQAAGRGLQLLFYSVGIGQISSEVPQNLSASRPQDRQFILSSKKLLLSDSGFYLCAWSSGSSYIYEQYFGPGTRLTVT.

The V call is TRBV5-1, the J call TRBJ1-1, with 7 bases identical to TRBD1. The V gene's germline CDR1 is SGHRS and CDR2 YFSETQ. This CDR3 has 14 amino acids. V lost 0 bases and J lost 3; bases outside the gene matches: 2. The CDR3 DNA follows: TGCGCCAGCAGCTTGGGAACAGGGGACACTGAAGCTTTCTTT. Amino acid sequence: CASSLGTGDTEAFF.

This clone was observed a single time. The chain couples TRBV5-4 to TRBJ2-7; D possibly corresponds to TRBD2 (5 bases). CDR1 is SGHNT and CDR2 is YYREEE in the germline V gene (reference sequence). This CDR3 is 13 amino acids long. Trimming cost V 4 bases and J 6 bases, with 14 bases left between them. CDR3 sequence: CASSTSLVGEQYF. The CDR3 bases are TGTGCCAGCAGCACCTCACTAGTTGGCGAGCAGTACTTC. The whole variable domain, filled in from reference TRBV5-4 and TRBJ2-7, reads ETGVTQSPTHLIKTRGQQVTLRCSSQSGHNTVSWYQQALGQGPQFIFQYYREEENGRGNFPPRFSGLQFPNYSSELNVNALELDDSALYLCASSTSLVGEQYFGPGTRLTVT.

A note on this clone: This specimen includes other DNA sequences encoding the same CDR3. This chain links TRBV10-1 with TRBJ2-2, with D maybe TRBD2 (5 bases). Germline values: CDR1 WNHNN, CDR2 SYGVQD (reference sequence). The V gene lost 0 bases and the J gene lost 5 bases, with 7 bases spanning the gap. The CDR3 loop spans 14 amino acids. The CDR3 region has the DNA TGCGCCAGCAGTGAGTCTGGAGGAACCGGGGAGCTGTTTTTT. Amino acids: CASSESGGTGELFF.

The chain couples TRBV2 to TRBJ1-1; 12 nucleotides agree with TRBD1. The CDR3 has 14 amino acids. J lost 1 base, V lost 11 bases, and 5 bases had no gene match. Germline V gene sequence: CDR1 SNHLY, CDR2 FYNNEI. CDR3 DNA sequence: TGTGCCGGAGGGACAGGGGGCGGGAACACTGAAGCTTTCTTT. Translating gives CAGGTGGGNTEAFF.

The chain links TRBV4-1 to TRBJ1-5, with D perhaps matching TRBD1 (5 bases). The CDR3 runs to 16 residues. The germline gives CDR1 MGHRA, CDR2 YSYEKL. V was clipped by 0 bases and J by 1 base, with 10 bases between them. The DNA of the CDR3 is TGCGCCAGCAGCCAAGATAGAGGGGCGAGCAATCAGCCCCAGCATTTT. This gives the protein CASSQDRGASNQPQHF.

The gene calls are TRBV28 and TRBJ2-7, with 12 nucleotides matching TRBD1. The CDR3 covers 15 residues. Trimming removed 6 bases from V and 2 bases from J; junction bases left unmatched: 5. Germline assignment: CDR1 MDHEN and CDR2 SYDVKM. CDR3 region: CASSPGQGATYEQYF. In nucleotides, the CDR3 is TGTGCCAGCAGCCCGGGACAGGGGGCCACCTACGAGCAGTACTTC.

The rearrangement joins TRBV4-1 to TRBJ2-2; no definite D call. V gave up 1 base and J gave up 4 bases, with 13 bases separating them. Germline assignment: CDR1 MGHRA and CDR2 YSYEKL. This CDR3 contains 16 residues. DNA for the CDR3: TGCGCCAGCAGCCAAGTGTCGGAGTTGGGCACCGGGGAGCTGTTTTTT. It codes for CASSQVSELGTGELFF.

This rearrangement joins TRBV27 to TRBJ2-7; TRBD1 matches 7 bases. Germline CDR1 reads MNHEY; CDR2 reads SMNVEV (reference sequence). The CDR3 is made up of 14 amino acids. J was trimmed by 2 bases and V by 4 bases; bases with no gene match: 5. CDR3 DNA: TGTGCCAGCAGTTGGGGGACAGATCCCTACGAGCAGTACTTC. Residues: CASSWGTDPYEQYF.